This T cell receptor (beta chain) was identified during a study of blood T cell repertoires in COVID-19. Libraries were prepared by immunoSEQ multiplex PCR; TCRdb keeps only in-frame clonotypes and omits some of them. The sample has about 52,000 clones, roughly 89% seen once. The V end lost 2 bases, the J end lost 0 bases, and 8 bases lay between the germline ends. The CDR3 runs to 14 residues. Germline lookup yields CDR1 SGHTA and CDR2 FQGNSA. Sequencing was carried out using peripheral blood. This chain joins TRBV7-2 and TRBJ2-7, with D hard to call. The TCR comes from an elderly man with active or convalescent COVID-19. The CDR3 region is CASSLSLSSYEQYF. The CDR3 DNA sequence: TGTGCCAGCAGCTTATCCCTCAGCTCCTACGAGCAGTACTTC.